The clone carrying this T cell receptor (beta chain) was counted ten times or more. The target antigen is unknown. TCRdb reprocessed the RT-PCR reads via MiXCR and lists one record per CDR3 protein. This table has a few hundred thousand distinct CDR3 sequences, around 7.9% appearing once. The data stem from a study of response to subunit inactivated influenza vaccine. CDR1 and CDR2 (germline): SGHTA, FQGTGA. This CDR3 contains 12 residues. Trimming took off 5 bases at V and 6 bases at J, with 7 bases between the two ends. General study findings and limits: Researchers suggested that each seasonal influenza vaccination recruits few new T cells.

This receptor was taken from a man in his fifties or sixties who received an inactivated influenza vaccine. This chain links TRBV7-3 with TRBJ2-2, with TRBD1 as a possible D gene (5 bases). The source was PBMCs from blood, collected around 25 months after vaccination. CDR3 residues: CASSKGSGELFF. As DNA, the CDR3 is TGTGCCAGCAGCAAGGGGTCCGGGGAGCTGTTTTTT.